This T cell receptor (beta chain) emerged from a study of vaccination and CD4 T cells after COVID-19. Study as a whole: A median of approximately 100 days (range 35 to 161) separated diagnosis from post-COVID sampling. Blood was drawn a median around 70 days post second dose, range 14 to 241. At days 161 to 241 and at day 14 post-vaccination, three convalescent patients were sampled.

On this clonotype: Its specificity is unknown.

Regarding time point: late sampling 161 to 241 days after vaccination in a few convalescent patients. Treatment noted: approximately 9-day PBMC culture with coronavirus spike peptide pools or control peptides (ViraFEST assay). Sequencing of DNA taken from cultured CD4+ T cells relied on the Oncomine TCR Beta short-read assay. TCRdb itself ran the PCR reads through MiXCR, one entry per CDR3 protein. The sample shows about 22,000 distinct CDR3 sequences, roughly 33% of them seen only once. V lost 0 bases, J lost 3 bases, and 11 bases lay in between. The CDR3 runs 15 residues. Germline values: CDR1 KGHSH, CDR2 LQKENI.

The genes are TRBV18 and TRBJ1-2; possible D gene TRBD1, 6 bases. The sequencing here drew on CD4+ T cells from blood, cultured in vitro, taken about 7 months after SARS-CoV-2 vaccination. The origin of this receptor is a human donor who had recovered from COVID-19. The CDR3 sequence is CASSPPQGSHYGYTF. Written as DNA, the CDR3 is TGTGCCAGCTCACCACCCCAGGGGAGTCACTATGGCTACACCTTC.